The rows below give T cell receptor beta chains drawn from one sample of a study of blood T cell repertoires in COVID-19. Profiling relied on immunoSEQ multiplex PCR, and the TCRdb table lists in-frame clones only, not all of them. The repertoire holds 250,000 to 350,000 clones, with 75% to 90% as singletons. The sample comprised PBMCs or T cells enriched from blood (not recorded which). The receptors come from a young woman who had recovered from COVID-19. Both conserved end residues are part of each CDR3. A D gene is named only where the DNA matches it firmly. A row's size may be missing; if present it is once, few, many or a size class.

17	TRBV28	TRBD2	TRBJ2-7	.	CASSYRPGSGSRYEQYF	TGTGCCAGCAGTTACCGTCCCGGTAGCGGGAGCAGGTACGAGCAGTACTTC
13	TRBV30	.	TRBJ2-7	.	CAWNDGVSYEQYF	TGTGCCTGGAATGATGGAGTTTCCTACGAGCAGTACTTC
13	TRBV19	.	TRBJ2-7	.	CACSQGGSYEQYF	TGTGCCTGTTCGCAGGGAGGTTCCTACGAGCAGTACTTC
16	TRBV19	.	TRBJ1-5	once	CASSTLRGGVNQPQHF	TGTGCCAGTAGTACGTTAAGGGGAGGGGTAAATCAGCCCCAGCATTTT
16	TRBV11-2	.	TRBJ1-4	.	CASSFGFTDYNEKLFF	TGTGCCAGCAGCTTCGGCTTTACAGATTATAATGAAAAACTGTTTTTT
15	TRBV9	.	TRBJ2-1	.	CASSGMGTPYNEQFF	TGTGCCAGCAGCGGCATGGGGACTCCCTACAATGAGCAGTTCTTC
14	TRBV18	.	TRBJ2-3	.	CASSPWQSTDTQYF	TGTGCCAGCTCACCATGGCAGAGCACAGATACGCAGTATTTT
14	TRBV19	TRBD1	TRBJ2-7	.	CASSQQGAPYEQYF	TGTGCCAGTAGTCAACAGGGGGCACCGTACGAGCAGTACTTC
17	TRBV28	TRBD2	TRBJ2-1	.	CASTKVGRTSGGNEQFF	TGTGCCAGCACCAAGGTAGGGCGGACTAGCGGGGGCAATGAGCAGTTCTTC
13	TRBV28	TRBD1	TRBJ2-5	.	CASSTDREETQYF	TGTGCCAGCAGTACCGACAGGGAAGAGACCCAGTACTTC
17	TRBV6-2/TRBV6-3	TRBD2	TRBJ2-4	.	CASSSTSDLLTGNIQYF	TGTGCCAGCAGCTCGACTAGCGATCTCCTTACAGGGAACATTCAGTACTTC
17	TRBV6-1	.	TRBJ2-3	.	CASSDPFAMGLTDTQYF	TGTGCCAGCAGTGACCCCTTCGCTATGGGACTCACAGATACGCAGTATTTT
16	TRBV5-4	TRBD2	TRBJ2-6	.	CASSLEGRAGANVLTF	TGTGCCAGCAGCTTGGAGGGGAGGGCTGGGGCCAACGTCCTGACTTTC
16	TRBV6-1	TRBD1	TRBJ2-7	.	CASSKDRVVRLYEQYF	TGTGCCAGCAGTAAAGACAGGGTAGTGAGACTCTACGAGCAGTACTTC
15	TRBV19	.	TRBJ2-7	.	CASSAPQGLGYEQYF	TGTGCCAGTAGTGCCCCCCAGGGCTTAGGCTACGAGCAGTACTTC
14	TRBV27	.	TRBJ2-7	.	CASSFLGANYEQYF	TGTGCCAGCAGTTTCCTGGGCGCCAACTACGAGCAGTACTTC
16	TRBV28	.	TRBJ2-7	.	CASSLFRAGLTYEQYF	TGTGCCAGCAGTTTATTTAGGGCGGGGCTAACCTACGAGCAGTACTTC
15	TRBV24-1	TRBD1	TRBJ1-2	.	CATSDPGQGRYGYTF	TGTGCCACCAGTGACCCGGGACAGGGTCGCTATGGCTACACCTTC
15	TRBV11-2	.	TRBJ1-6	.	CASSYRGFGNSPLHF	TGTGCCAGCAGCTATCGAGGCTTTGGGAATTCACCCCTCCACTTT
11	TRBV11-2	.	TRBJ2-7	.	CASSRAYEQYF	TGTGCCAGCAGCCGAGCCTACGAGCAGTACTTC
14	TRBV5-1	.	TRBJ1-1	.	CASSFSTAAPEAFF	TGCGCCAGCAGCTTTTCCACCGCCGCGCCTGAAGCTTTCTTT
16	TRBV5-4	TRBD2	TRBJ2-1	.	CASSLGGTSGRARQFF	TGTGCCAGCAGCTTGGGTGGGACTAGCGGGAGGGCCAGGCAGTTCTTC
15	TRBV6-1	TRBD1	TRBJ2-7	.	CASSEPHRGFGEQYF	TGTGCCAGCAGTGAACCGCACAGGGGTTTCGGCGAGCAGTACTTC
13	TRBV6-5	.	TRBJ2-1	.	CASSYTSNNEQFF	TGTGCCAGCAGTTACACCAGTAACAATGAGCAGTTCTTC
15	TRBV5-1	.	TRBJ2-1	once	CASSLVGSSYNEQFF	TGCGCCAGCAGCTTGGTCGGGAGCTCCTACAATGAGCAGTTCTTC
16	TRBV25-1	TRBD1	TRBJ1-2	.	CASSEFRTGSVLGYTF	TGTGCCAGCAGTGAATTCCGGACAGGGTCCGTCTTGGGGTACACCTTC
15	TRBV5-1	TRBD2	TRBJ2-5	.	CASRRSGGPQETQYF	TGCGCCAGCAGACGTAGCGGGGGACCCCAAGAGACCCAGTACTTC
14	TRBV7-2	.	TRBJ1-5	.	CASTLGGGGGPQHF	TGTGCCAGCACCTTGGGGGGTGGGGGAGGGCCCCAGCATTTT
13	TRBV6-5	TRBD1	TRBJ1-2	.	CASRSQGALGYTF	TGTGCCAGCAGGTCACAGGGGGCGCTTGGCTACACCTTC
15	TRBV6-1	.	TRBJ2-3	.	CASSDGGSGADTQYF	TGTGCCAGCAGTGACGGTGGGAGTGGGGCAGATACGCAGTATTTT
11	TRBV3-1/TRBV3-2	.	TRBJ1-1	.	CASSQATEAFF	TGTGCCAGCAGCCAAGCGACTGAAGCTTTCTTT
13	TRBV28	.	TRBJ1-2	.	CASSFGHNYGYTF	TGTGCCAGCAGTTTCGGACATAACTATGGCTACACCTTC
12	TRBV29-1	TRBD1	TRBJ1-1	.	CSARQGKDEAFF	TGCAGCGCCCGACAGGGGAAGGATGAAGCTTTCTTT
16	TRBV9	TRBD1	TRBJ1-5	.	CASSQGTGVTNQPQHF	TGTGCCAGCAGCCAAGGGACAGGGGTTACCAATCAGCCCCAGCATTTT
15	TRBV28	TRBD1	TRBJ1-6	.	CASSFYRGMDSPLHF	TGTGCCAGCAGTTTTTACAGGGGGATGGATTCACCCCTCCACTTT
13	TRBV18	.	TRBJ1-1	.	CASSLNRDTEAFF	TGTGCCAGCTCGCTGAACAGGGACACTGAAGCTTTCTTT
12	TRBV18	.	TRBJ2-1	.	CASSPENNEQFF	TGTGCCAGCTCACCTGAGAACAATGAGCAGTTCTTC
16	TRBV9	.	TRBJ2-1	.	CASSSQSGPGRGEQFF	TGTGCCAGCAGCTCCCAAAGCGGGCCTGGCCGGGGTGAGCAGTTCTTC
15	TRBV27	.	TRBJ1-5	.	CASSLLPGNNQPQHF	TGTGCCAGCAGTTTATTGCCAGGGAACAATCAGCCCCAGCATTTT
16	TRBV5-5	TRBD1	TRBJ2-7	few	CASSLAPTGATYEQYF	TGTGCCAGCAGCTTGGCCCCGACAGGGGCGACCTACGAGCAGTACTTC
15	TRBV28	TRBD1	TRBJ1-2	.	CASSLGTGGNYGYTF	TGTGCCAGCAGTTTAGGGACAGGGGGGAACTATGGCTACACCTTC
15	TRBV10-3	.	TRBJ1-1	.	CAIRTPQGTNTEAFF	TGTGCCATCAGGACCCCCCAGGGGACAAACACTGAAGCTTTCTTT
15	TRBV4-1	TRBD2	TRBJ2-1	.	CASSQWGGIYNEQFF	TGCGCCAGCAGCCAGTGGGGAGGGATTTACAATGAGCAGTTCTTC
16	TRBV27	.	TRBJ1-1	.	CASSQLSPGAGTEAFF	TGTGCCAGCAGTCAACTGAGTCCGGGCGCGGGCACTGAAGCTTTCTTT
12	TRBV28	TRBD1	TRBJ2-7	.	CASSPDRVEQYF	TGTGCCAGCAGCCCGGACAGGGTCGAGCAGTACTTC
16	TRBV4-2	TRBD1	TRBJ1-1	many	CASSQEGTGGYTEAFF	TGTGCCAGCAGCCAAGAAGGAACAGGGGGTTATACTGAAGCTTTCTTT
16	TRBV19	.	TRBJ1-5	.	CASSIAQTGGDQPQHF	TGTGCCAGTAGTATAGCCCAGACGGGGGGGGATCAGCCCCAGCATTTT
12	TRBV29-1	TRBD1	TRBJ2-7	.	CSVRQGSYEQYF	TGCAGCGTCCGACAGGGATCCTACGAGCAGTACTTC
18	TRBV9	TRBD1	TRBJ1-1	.	CASSDSLAGGTENTEAFF	TGTGCCAGCAGCGACTCACTAGCAGGGGGTACGGAAAACACTGAAGCTTTCTTT
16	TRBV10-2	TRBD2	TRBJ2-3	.	CASGAGTSGSRDTQYF	TGCGCCAGCGGGGCCGGGACTAGCGGGAGTCGGGATACGCAGTATTTT
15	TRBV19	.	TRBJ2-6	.	CASSQFLSGANVLTF	TGTGCCAGTAGTCAATTTCTATCTGGGGCCAACGTCCTGACTTTC
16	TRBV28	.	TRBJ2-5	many	CASSPWGGALQETQYF	TGTGCCAGCAGTCCATGGGGCGGGGCCCTCCAAGAGACCCAGTACTTC
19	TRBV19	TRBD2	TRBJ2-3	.	CASSIRQGGLAGNADTQYF	TGTGCCAGTAGTATAAGGCAGGGGGGACTAGCGGGGAATGCAGATACGCAGTATTTT
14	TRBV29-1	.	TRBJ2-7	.	CSAVDLTGPIEQYF	TGCAGCGCCGTCGACCTGACAGGCCCAATCGAGCAGTACTTC
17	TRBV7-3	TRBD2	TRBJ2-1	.	CASSTVSALRENNEQFF	TGTGCCAGCAGCACAGTTTCCGCATTGCGGGAGAACAATGAGCAGTTCTTC
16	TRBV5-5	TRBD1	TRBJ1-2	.	CASSFWDSHLMGGYTF	TGTGCCAGCAGCTTTTGGGACAGCCATTTGATGGGGGGCTACACCTTC
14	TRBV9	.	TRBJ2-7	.	CASSVEGLPYEQYF	TGTGCCAGCAGCGTAGAGGGGTTACCCTACGAGCAGTACTTC
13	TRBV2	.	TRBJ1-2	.	CASTIGGLDGYTF	TGTGCCAGCACCATCGGGGGTTTGGATGGCTACACCTTC